Following are 18 T cell receptor beta chains from one sample sequenced in a study of blood T cell repertoires in COVID-19. Profiling relied on immunoSEQ multiplex PCR, and the TCRdb table lists in-frame clones only, not all of them. The sample lists a few hundred thousand clones, 85% occurring once. Sequencing input: peripheral blood. The receptor set was obtained from a human donor in a cohort sampled during active COVID-19.

The chain joins TRBV20-1 to TRBJ1-2; no clear D gene. The V end lost 3 bases, the J end lost 4 bases, and 9 bases lay between the germline ends. Germline-derived CDR1 and CDR2 are DFQATT and SNEGSKA (reference sequence). This CDR3 has 12 residues. The chain's CDR3 is CSASLSGYGYTF. The DNA of the CDR3 is TGCAGTGCTAGTCTGTCAGGCTATGGCTACACCTTC.

The CDR3 sequence: CASDRDPTNYGYTF. CDR3 bases: TGTGCCAGCGACAGGGATCCCACTAACTATGGCTACACCTTC. V usage is TRBV6-5 and J usage is TRBJ1-2; 7 nucleotides align to TRBD1. CDR1 and CDR2 from the germline V gene are MNHEY and SVGAGI. The CDR3 runs 14 residues. The V segment lost 8 bases and the J segment 0 bases; nucleotides outside the gene matches: 6.

The chain joins TRBV9 to TRBJ1-6; 10 bases align to TRBD1. The CDR3 covers 15 residues. V gave up 0 bases and J gave up 8 bases; unmatched junction bases: 2. Looked up from germline, CDR1 is SGDLS and CDR2 is YYNGEE. The CDR3 DNA sequence: TGTGCCAGCAGCGTAGATGGGACAGGGGATTCACCCCTCCACTTT. This gives the protein CASSVDGTGDSPLHF.

The rearrangement joins TRBV24-1 to TRBJ2-5; 7 bases match TRBD1. From germline, CDR1 is KGHDR and CDR2 SFDVKD. The trim removed 4 bases at V and 2 bases at J, leaving 3 bases unmatched. CDR3 size: 14 residues. This CDR3 is CATSDTQGQETQYF. The DNA for the CDR3 is TGTGCCACCAGTGACACACAGGGGCAAGAGACCCAGTACTTC.

This clone was counted between two and nine times. The chain uses TRBV6-5 and TRBJ1-1; a possible D gene is TRBD1 (5 bases). V was trimmed by 2 bases and J by 3 bases, leaving 13 bases between them. The CDR3 has 15 residues. Germline values: CDR1 MNHEY, CDR2 SVGAGI. CDR3 nucleotide sequence: TGTGCCAGCAGTTACCTTTGGACACCATACACTGAAGCTTTCTTT. Its translation is CASSYLWTPYTEAFF.

Concerning this clone: This CDR3 is also generated by other DNA sequences in the sample. This chain links TRBV12-3 or TRBV12-4 with TRBJ1-2; no clear D. CDR3 size: 13 residues. The V and J ends lost 5 bases and 5 bases respectively, with 12 bases between them. The chain's CDR3 is CASSGGGSYGYTF. CDR3 bases: TGTGCCAGCAGTGGCGGAGGGAGTTATGGCTACACCTTC.

The chain recombines TRBV5-4 with TRBJ1-1, with D perhaps TRBD1 (6 bases). V lost 4 bases and J 1 base, leaving 8 bases between the germline ends. Germline loops: CDR1 SGHNT, CDR2 YYREEE (reference sequence). This CDR3 contains 13 residues. Here the CDR3 DNA reads TGTGCCAGCAGCCCACAGGGGAACACTGAAGCTTTCTTT. This encodes CASSPQGNTEAFF. Variable domain in full (rest from reference TRBV5-4 and TRBJ1-1): ETGVTQSPTHLIKTRGQQVTLRCSSQSGHNTVSWYQQALGQGPQFIFQYYREEENGRGNFPPRFSGLQFPNYSSELNVNALELDDSALYLCASSPQGNTEAFFGQGTRLTVV.

This chain uses TRBV18 with TRBJ1-1; 7 bases align to TRBD1. The J segment lost 8 bases and the V segment lost 5 bases, leaving 8 bases of the junction unmatched. The CDR3 has 13 residues. CDR1 is KGHSH and CDR2 is LQKENI in the germline V gene. The chain's CDR3 is CASSATGTAEAFF. CDR3 DNA: TGTGCCAGCTCAGCGACAGGGACAGCCGAAGCTTTCTTT.

The chain uses TRBV15 and TRBJ1-1, with 7 bases aligning to TRBD1. In germline, CDR1 is LNHNV, CDR2 YYDKDF (reference sequence). The V segment lost 6 bases and the J segment 7 bases; nucleotides outside the gene matches: 8. CDR3 length: 13 residues. CDR3 protein: CATRSGGLYEAFF. Written as DNA, the CDR3 is TGTGCCACCAGGTCAGGGGGACTTTATGAAGCTTTCTTT.

This rearrangement joins TRBV24-1 to TRBJ2-1, with D possibly being TRBD2 (5 bases). The V end was cut by 7 bases, the J end by 7 bases, with 13 bases between. The germline gives CDR1 KGHDR, CDR2 SFDVKD. This CDR3 comprises 13 residues. CDR3 sequence: CATSWGPGNEQFF. Here the CDR3 DNA reads TGTGCCACCAGCTGGGGTCCGGGAAATGAGCAGTTCTTC.

The chain recombines TRBV19 with TRBJ1-1, with D possibly being TRBD1 (5 bases). The CDR3 has 13 residues. V lost 5 bases, J lost 5 bases, and 12 bases lay in between. Germline CDR1 is LNHDA and CDR2 is SQIVND (reference sequence). The CDR3 loop reads CASSSSRATEAFF. The DNA of the CDR3 is TGTGCCAGTAGTTCCAGCAGGGCGACTGAAGCTTTCTTT. The full variable domain, completed using reference TRBV19 and TRBJ1-1, is DGGITQSPKYLFRKEGQNVTLSCEQNLNHDAMYWYRQDPGQGLRLIYYSQIVNDFQKGDIAEGYSVSREKKESFPLTVTSAQKNPTAFYLCASSSSRATEAFFGQGTRLTVV.

This sequence joins TRBV9 and TRBJ1-6; D is ambiguous. Germline V CDR1 and CDR2: SGDLS, YYNGEE. The CDR3 spans 14 residues. V was clipped by 3 bases and J by 7 bases, with 11 bases between them. CDR3 sequence: CASSDGRENSPLHF. In DNA form, the CDR3 reads TGTGCCAGCAGCGACGGACGGGAAAATTCACCCCTCCACTTT.

The V gene is TRBV19, the J gene TRBJ2-1, with 11 nucleotides matching TRBD2. This CDR3 is 14 amino acids long. V trimming: 10 bases; J trimming: 7 bases; junction bases outside the gene matches: 9. Germline V lookup: CDR1 LNHDA, CDR2 SQIVND (reference sequence). This CDR3 reads CATRSSGGKNEQFF. In DNA, the CDR3 is TGTGCCACCCGTTCTAGCGGGGGGAAGAATGAGCAGTTCTTC.

This clone was seen only a few times. The chain is built from TRBV5-1 and TRBJ2-1; TRBD2 matches at 7 bases. This CDR3 has 14 residues. The J segment lost 7 bases and the V segment lost 3 bases, leaving 7 bases of the junction unmatched. CDR1 is SGHRS, CDR2 YFSETQ, per germline. This chain's CDR3 is CASSSSGGLNEQFF. In nucleotides, the CDR3 is TGCGCCAGCAGCTCCTCGGGGGGATTGAATGAGCAGTTCTTC.

This clone was counted a single time. This rearrangement joins TRBV20-1 to TRBJ1-5; maybe TRBD1 (6 bases). The CDR3 has 15 residues. Looked up from germline, CDR1 is DFQATT and CDR2 is SNEGSKA (reference sequence). V was clipped by 3 bases and J by 0 bases, with 12 bases between them. This CDR3 is CSASRQGISNQPQHF. In DNA, the CDR3 is TGCAGTGCTAGTCGTCAGGGGATTAGCAATCAGCCCCAGCATTTT.

The gene calls are TRBV11-2 and TRBJ2-7; the D gene is possibly TRBD1 (5 bases). Looked up from germline, CDR1 is SGHAT and CDR2 is FQNNGV. V lost 4 bases, J lost 3 bases, and 13 bases lay in between. The CDR3 runs 14 residues. The CDR3 spells CASSYRQGFYEQYF. CDR3 in DNA: TGTGCCAGCAGCTACCGGCAGGGATTCTACGAGCAGTACTTC.

For the CDR3, the DNA is TGTGCCAGCAGCTTCAAGAGTTTCTATGGCTACACCTTC. This encodes CASSFKSFYGYTF. This chain uses TRBV11-2 with TRBJ1-2; D remains ambiguous. Germline V gene sequence: CDR1 SGHAT, CDR2 FQNNGV. CDR3 length: 13 amino acids. Trimming cost V 3 bases and J 4 bases, with 9 bases left between them.

The chain is built from TRBV5-4 and TRBJ1-2; 10 bases map to TRBD1. This CDR3 comprises 16 residues. Germline V gene data show CDR1 as SGHNT and CDR2 as YYREEE (reference sequence). After removal of 3 bases from V and 1 base from J, the junction contained 6 bases not matched to a gene. The chain's CDR3 is CASSSGQGGVNYGYTF. CDR3 in DNA: TGTGCCAGCAGCTCCGGACAGGGGGGAGTTAACTATGGCTACACCTTC.